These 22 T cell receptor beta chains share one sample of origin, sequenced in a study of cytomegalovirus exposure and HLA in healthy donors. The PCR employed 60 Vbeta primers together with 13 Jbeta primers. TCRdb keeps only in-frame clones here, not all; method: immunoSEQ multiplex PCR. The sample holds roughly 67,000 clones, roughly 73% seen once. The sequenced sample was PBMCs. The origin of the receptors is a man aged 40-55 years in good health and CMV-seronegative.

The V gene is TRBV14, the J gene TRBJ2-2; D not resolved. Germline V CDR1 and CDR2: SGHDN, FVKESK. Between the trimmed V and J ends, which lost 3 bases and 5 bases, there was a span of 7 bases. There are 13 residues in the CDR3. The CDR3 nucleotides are TGTGCCAGCAGCCATGCGTGGACCGGGGAGCTGTTTTTT. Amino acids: CASSHAWTGELFF. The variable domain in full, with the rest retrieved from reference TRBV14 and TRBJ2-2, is EAGVTQFPSHSVIEKGQTVTLRCDPISGHDNLYWYRRVMGKEIKFLLHFVKESKQDESGMPNNRFLAERTGGTYSTLKVQPAELEDSGVYFCASSHAWTGELFFGEGSRLTVL.

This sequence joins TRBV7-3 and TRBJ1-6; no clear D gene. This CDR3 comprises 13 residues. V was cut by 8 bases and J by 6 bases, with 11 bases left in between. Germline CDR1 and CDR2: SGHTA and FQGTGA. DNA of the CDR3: TGTGCCAGCGGGCAAGCTCGTAATTCACCCCTCCACTTT. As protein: CASGQARNSPLHF.

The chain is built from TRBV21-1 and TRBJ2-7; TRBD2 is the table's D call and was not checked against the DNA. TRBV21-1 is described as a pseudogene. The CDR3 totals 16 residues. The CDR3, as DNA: TGTGCCAGCAGCAAAGGGCAGCGGGAGGACTCCTACGAGCAGTACTTC. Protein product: CASSKGQREDSYEQYF.

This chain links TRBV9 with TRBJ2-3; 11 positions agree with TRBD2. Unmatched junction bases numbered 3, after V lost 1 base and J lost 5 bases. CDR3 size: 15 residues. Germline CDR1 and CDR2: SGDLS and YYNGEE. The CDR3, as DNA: TGTGCCAGCAGCGTAAGGACTAGCGGGCGAGATACGCAGTATTTT. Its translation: CASSVRTSGRDTQYF.

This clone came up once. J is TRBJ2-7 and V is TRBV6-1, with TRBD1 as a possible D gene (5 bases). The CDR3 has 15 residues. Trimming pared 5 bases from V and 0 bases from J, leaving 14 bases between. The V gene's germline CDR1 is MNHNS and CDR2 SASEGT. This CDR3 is CASSSTVLGSYEQYF. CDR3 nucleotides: TGTGCCAGCAGTTCGACAGTCCTCGGCTCCTACGAGCAGTACTTC.

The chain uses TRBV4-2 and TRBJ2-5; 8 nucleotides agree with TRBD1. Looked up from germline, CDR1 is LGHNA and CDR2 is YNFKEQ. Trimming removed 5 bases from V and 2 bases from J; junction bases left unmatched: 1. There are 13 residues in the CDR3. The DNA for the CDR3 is TGTGCCAGCAGCGACAGGGGTCAAGAGACCCAGTACTTC. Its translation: CASSDRGQETQYF.

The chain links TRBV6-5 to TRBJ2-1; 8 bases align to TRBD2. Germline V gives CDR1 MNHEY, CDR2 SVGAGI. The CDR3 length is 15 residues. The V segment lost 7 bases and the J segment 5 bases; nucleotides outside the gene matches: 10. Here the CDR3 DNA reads TGTGCCAGCACCCCCGGGGGGGCCGCAAACAATGAGCAGTTCTTC. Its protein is CASTPGGAANNEQFF.

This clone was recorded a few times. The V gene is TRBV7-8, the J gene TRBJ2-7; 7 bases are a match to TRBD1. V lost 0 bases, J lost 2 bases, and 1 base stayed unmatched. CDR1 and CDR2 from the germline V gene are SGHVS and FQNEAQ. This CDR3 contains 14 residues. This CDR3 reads CASSLATGTYEQYF. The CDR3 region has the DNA TGTGCCAGCAGCTTAGCGACAGGGACCTACGAGCAGTACTTC.

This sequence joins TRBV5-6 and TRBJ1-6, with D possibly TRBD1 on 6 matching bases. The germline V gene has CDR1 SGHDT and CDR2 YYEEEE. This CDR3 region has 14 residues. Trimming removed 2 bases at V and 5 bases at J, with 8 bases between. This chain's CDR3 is CASSFGQNNSPLHF. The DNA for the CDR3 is TGTGCCAGCAGCTTCGGACAGAATAATTCACCCCTCCACTTT.

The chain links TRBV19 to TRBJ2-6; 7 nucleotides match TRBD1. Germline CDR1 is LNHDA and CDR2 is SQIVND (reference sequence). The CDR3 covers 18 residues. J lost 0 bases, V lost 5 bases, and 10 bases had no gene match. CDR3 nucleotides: TGTGCCAGTAGTTCACTTCGGGGACAGAGCTCTGGGGCCAACGTCCTGACTTTC. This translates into CASSSLRGQSSGANVLTF.

In DNA form, the CDR3 reads TGTGCCAGCAGCGTGACAGGGAGAAGTTACGAGCAGTACTTC. The encoded protein is CASSVTGRSYEQYF. V is TRBV9 and J is TRBJ2-7, with 7 bases matching TRBD1. The CDR3 loop spans 14 amino acids. Losses at the gene ends were 2 bases for V and 4 bases for J; bases not matched to a gene: 6. The germline V gene encodes CDR1 SGDLS and CDR2 YYNGEE.

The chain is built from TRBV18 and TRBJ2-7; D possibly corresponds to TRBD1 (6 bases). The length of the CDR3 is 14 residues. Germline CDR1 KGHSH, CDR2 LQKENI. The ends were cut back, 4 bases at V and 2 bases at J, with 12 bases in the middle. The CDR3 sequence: CASSRSGGAYEQYF. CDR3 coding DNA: TGTGCCAGCTCACGTTCTGGGGGCGCCTACGAGCAGTACTTC.

Here the CDR3 DNA reads TGTGCCAGTAGTAAAGCGGGGGAGACCTACGAGCAGTACTTC. Its protein is CASSKAGETYEQYF. The chain employs TRBV19 and TRBJ2-7; 8 nucleotides agree with TRBD2. This CDR3 spans 14 amino acids. V was pared by 4 bases and J by 2 bases, with 4 bases of the junction left unmatched. Per germline, CDR1 LNHDA and CDR2 SQIVND (reference sequence). The whole variable domain, remainder taken from reference TRBV19 and TRBJ2-7, is DGGITQSPKYLFRKEGQNVTLSCEQNLNHDAMYWYRQDPGQGLRLIYYSQIVNDFQKGDIAEGYSVSREKKESFPLTVTSAQKNPTAFYLCASSKAGETYEQYFGPGTRLTVT.

The CDR3 nucleotides read TGTGCCATCCCTTCGCCCAGGAGTAGCGGGGGCCACTCCTGGACCGGGGAGCTGTTTTTT. It yields the protein CAIPSPRSSGGHSWTGELFF. The V call is TRBV2, the J call TRBJ2-2, with 9 bases aligning to TRBD2. Germline lookup yields CDR1 SNHLY and CDR2 FYNNEI. With 10 bases clipped from V and 5 bases from J, the junction kept 26 bases outside the gene matches. The CDR3 length is 20 residues.

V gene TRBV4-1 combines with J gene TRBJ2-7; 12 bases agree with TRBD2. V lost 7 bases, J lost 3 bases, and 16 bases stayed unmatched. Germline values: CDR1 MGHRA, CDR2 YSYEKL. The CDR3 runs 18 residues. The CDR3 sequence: CASTPRILAGGPFYEQYF. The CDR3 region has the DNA TGCGCCAGCACCCCCCGGATACTAGCGGGGGGACCCTTCTACGAGCAGTACTTC.

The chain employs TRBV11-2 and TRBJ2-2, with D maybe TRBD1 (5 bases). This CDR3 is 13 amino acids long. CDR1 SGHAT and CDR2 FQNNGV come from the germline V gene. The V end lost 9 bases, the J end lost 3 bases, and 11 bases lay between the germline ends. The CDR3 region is CASPPRDTGELFF. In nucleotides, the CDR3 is TGTGCCAGTCCCCCCAGGGACACCGGGGAGCTGTTTTTT.

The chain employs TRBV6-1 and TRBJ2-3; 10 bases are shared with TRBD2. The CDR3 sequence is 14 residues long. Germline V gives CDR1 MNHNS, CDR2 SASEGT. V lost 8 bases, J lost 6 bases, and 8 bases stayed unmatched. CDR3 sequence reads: CASLSGGAVDTQYF. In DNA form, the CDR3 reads TGTGCCAGCCTAAGCGGGGGGGCCGTGGATACGCAGTATTTT.

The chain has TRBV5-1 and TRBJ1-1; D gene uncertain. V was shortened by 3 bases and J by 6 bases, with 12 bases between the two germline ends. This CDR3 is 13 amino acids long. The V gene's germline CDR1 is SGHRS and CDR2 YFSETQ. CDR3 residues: CASSSNRYPEAFF. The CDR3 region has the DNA TGCGCCAGCAGCTCCAACAGATACCCTGAAGCTTTCTTT.

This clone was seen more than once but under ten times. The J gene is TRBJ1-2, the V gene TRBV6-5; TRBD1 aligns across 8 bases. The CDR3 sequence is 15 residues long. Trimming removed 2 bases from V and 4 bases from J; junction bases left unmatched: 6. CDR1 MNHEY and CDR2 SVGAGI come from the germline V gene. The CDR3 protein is CASSYGAQGAYGYTF. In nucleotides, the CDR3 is TGTGCCAGCAGTTACGGGGCCCAGGGGGCCTATGGCTACACCTTC.

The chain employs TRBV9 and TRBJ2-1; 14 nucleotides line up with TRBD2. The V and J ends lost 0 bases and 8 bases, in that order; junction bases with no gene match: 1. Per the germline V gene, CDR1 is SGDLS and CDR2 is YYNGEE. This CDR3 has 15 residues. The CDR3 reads CASSVGLAGGYEQFF. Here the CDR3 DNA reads TGTGCCAGCAGCGTAGGACTAGCGGGAGGGTATGAGCAGTTCTTC.

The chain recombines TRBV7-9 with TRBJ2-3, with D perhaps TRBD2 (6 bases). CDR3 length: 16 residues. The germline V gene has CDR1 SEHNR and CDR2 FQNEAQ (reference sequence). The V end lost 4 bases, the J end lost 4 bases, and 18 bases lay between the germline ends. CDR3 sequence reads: CASSYSLGGRADTQYF. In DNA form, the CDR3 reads TGTGCCAGCAGCTACTCACTGGGGGGACGCGCAGATACGCAGTATTTT.

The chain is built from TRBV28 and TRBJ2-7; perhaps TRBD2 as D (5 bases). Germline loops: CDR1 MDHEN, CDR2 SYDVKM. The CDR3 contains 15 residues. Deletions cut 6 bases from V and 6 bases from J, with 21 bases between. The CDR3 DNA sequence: TGTGCCAGCAGCCTCGGGGTTGCAGGTGTTGGCGAGCAGTACTTC. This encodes CASSLGVAGVGEQYF.